This is a list of T cell receptor beta chains from one sample in a study of blood T cells in healthy people across ages. TCRdb re-called the 5' RACE reads with MiXCR, one entry per CDR3 protein. The table shows more than 900,000 distinct CDR3 sequences, with 25% to 35% occurring only once. These same records also appear under a second study, on T cells of mothers and their children.

The sample taken for sequencing was blood. All receptors derive from a woman between 35 and 50 years old in good health. Both conserved end residues are part of each CDR3. The D gene is left open where the match is weak. Size is stated for part of the rows, as once, few or many counts, or as a class when the clone is expanded.

clone size | D gene | J gene | V gene | CDR3 DNA | CDR3 protein
NA | TRBD2 | TRBJ2-5 | TRBV28 | TGTGCCAGCAGCCTCGACGGGGGGTTGTTAGCGGGGGGCCCTTGGGGGGTCCAAGAGACCCAGTACTTC | CASSLDGGLLAGGPWGVQETQYF
NA | TRBD1 | TRBJ1-1 | TRBV10-3 | TGTGCCATCAGTGAGAACAGGGGAGTAACTGAAGCTTTCTTT | CAISENRGVTEAFF
NA | NA | TRBJ1-4 | TRBV19 | TGTGCCAGTAGTATGGAGAGGGCAGCGAGAGGAGAAAAACTGTTTTTT | CASSMERAARGEKLFF
NA | NA | TRBJ1-2 | TRBV28 | TGTGCCAGCAGTTTAGGGCAGTTTGGCTGCACCTTC | CASSLGQFGCTF
many | NA | TRBJ2-5 | TRBV9 | TGTGCCAGCAGCGTAGCGGACCAGACCCAAGAGACCCAGTACTTC | CASSVADQTQETQYF
many | TRBD1 | TRBJ2-7 | TRBV4-1 | TGCGCCAGCAGCCATTTCGCTTCGGGACAGCCCTACGAGCAGTACTTC | CASSHFASGQPYEQYF
once | TRBD1 | TRBJ1-1 | TRBV12-3/TRBV12-4 | TGTGCCAGCCAGGGGGCAGGCACTGAAGCTTTCTTT | CASQGAGTEAFF
NA | TRBD2 | TRBJ2-1 | TRBV9 | TGTGCCAGCAGCGTAGGGACTAGCGAATACAATGAGCAGTTCTTC | CASSVGTSEYNEQFF
NA | NA | TRBJ2-1 | TRBV20-1 | TGCAGTGCTAGAGAGGGGGGACCCGGTGGGGAGCAGTTCTTC | CSAREGGPGGEQFF
NA | NA | TRBJ1-1 | TRBV4-1 | TGCGCCAGCAGCCAATTTGGGGAAGGGAACACTGAAGCTTTCTTT | CASSQFGEGNTEAFF
few | NA | TRBJ2-3 | TRBV7-9 | TGTGCCAGCAGCTTAGCGCTCGCGGGGAGCACAGATACGCAGTATTTT | CASSLALAGSTDTQYF
NA | NA | TRBJ2-5 | TRBV2 | TGTGCCAGCAGGGGGACACAAGGGGAGACCCAGTACTTC | CASRGTQGETQYF
many | NA | TRBJ2-5 | TRBV6-2/TRBV6-3 | TGTGCCAGCAGGCATGTAGAGACCCAGTACTTC | CASRHVETQYF